A selection of T cell receptor beta chains follows, all from one sample in a study of response to subunit inactivated influenza vaccine. TCRdb redid the calling of the RT-PCR reads with MiXCR, one entry per CDR3 protein. The sample consists of over 400,000 distinct CDR3 sequences, approximately 11% of them appearing once. The sample in question was PBMCs from blood, obtained roughly 48 days after vaccination. These receptors all stem from a man in his fifties who received an inactivated influenza vaccine. Both conserved end residues are part of each CDR3. Each record gives: D gene, V gene, clone size, J gene, CDR3 DNA, CDR3 protein. D genes are given only for firm matches. The size field is filled for only some rows; it gives once, few, many or a size class.

.	TRBV20-1	.	TRBJ2-5	TGCAGTGCTAGACTAGTCTACGAGACCCAGTACTTC	CSARLVYETQYF
TRBD2	TRBV6-2/TRBV6-3	.	TRBJ2-1	TGTGCCAGCAGTTCCCCAAGCGGGGAGTTAGATGAGCAGTTCTTC	CASSSPSGELDEQFF
.	TRBV4-3	.	TRBJ2-1	TGCGCCAGCAGCCACTCTTTACGGTCTCCTTTGGATGAGCAGTTCTTC	CASSHSLRSPLDEQFF
TRBD1	TRBV5-1	many	TRBJ2-2	TGCGCCAGCAGCACCACAGGGGATGCCGGGGAGCTGTTTTTT	CASSTTGDAGELFF
.	TRBV5-4	.	TRBJ1-1	TGTGCCAGCAGCTCGCAGGCATCGAACACTGAAGCTTTCTTT	CASSSQASNTEAFF
TRBD2	TRBV20-1	.	TRBJ2-1	TGCAGTGCTAGACGGAGCGGGATTATCTACAATGAGCAGTTCTTC	CSARRSGIIYNEQFF
.	TRBV12-3/TRBV12-4	few	TRBJ2-7	TGTGCCAGCAGTTTTATGGCCAGTTTTGGCGAGCAGTACTTC	CASSFMASFGEQYF
.	TRBV7-2	few	TRBJ1-2	TGTGCCAGCAGCTTAATCGTACAGGGAGAGCGCTACACCTTC	CASSLIVQGERYTF
TRBD1	TRBV4-3	.	TRBJ2-3	TGCGCCAGCAGCCACGTCCCGGGACAGGGTACGGGACTGAGCTATTTT	CASSHVPGQGTGLSYF
.	TRBV7-8	many	TRBJ2-7	TGTGCCAGCAGTCGCGGTCTGGACGGAGCCTACGAGCAGTACTTC	CASSRGLDGAYEQYF
TRBD1	TRBV6-2/TRBV6-3	once	TRBJ2-1	TGTGCCAGCAGTACTGGGACAGGGCTCAATGAGCAGTTCTTC	CASSTGTGLNEQFF
.	TRBV11-2	.	TRBJ2-2	TGTGCCAGCAGCTTAGATTTGGGGGCCGGGGAGCTGTTTTTT	CASSLDLGAGELFF
.	TRBV5-1	few	TRBJ2-7	TGCGCCAGCAGCTTAGATAGGAGGACTTACGAGCAGTACTTC	CASSLDRRTYEQYF
.	TRBV2	few	TRBJ1-2	TGTGCCAGCAGTGGCTCTGGAAGCGGCTACACCTTC	CASSGSGSGYTF
TRBD2	TRBV6-1	few	TRBJ2-7	TGTGCCAGCCAGACCGGGGGGTATTCCTACGAGCAGTACTTC	CASQTGGYSYEQYF
.	TRBV7-9	.	TRBJ2-4	TGTGCCAGCAGCCATACGACAGGCGGTGGCATTCAGTACTTC	CASSHTTGGGIQYF
.	TRBV24-1	.	TRBJ2-1	TGTGCCACCAGCCGTCGCAGGTACAATGAGCAGTTCTTC	CATSRRRYNEQFF
.	TRBV24-1	many	TRBJ2-1	TGTGCCACCAGTGACGTTTCCTCCTACAATGAGCAGTTCTTC	CATSDVSSYNEQFF
.	TRBV20-1	.	TRBJ2-7	TGCAGTGCTAGAGCTGGCGGGAACTCCTACGAGCAGTACTTC	CSARAGGNSYEQYF
TRBD2	TRBV29-1	.	TRBJ2-1	TGCAGCGTTGTGCAAGCCGGGACTAGCGGGAGAGGTGGATCCTACAATGAGCAGTTCTTC	CSVVQAGTSGRGGSYNEQFF
.	TRBV5-5	few	TRBJ2-2	TGTGCCAGCCGTGAACTCGGACTGAACACCGGGGAGCTGTTTTTT	CASRELGLNTGELFF
TRBD2	TRBV6-5	few	TRBJ2-2	TGTGCCAGCAGTTGGGGACTAGCGGGGGGGAGTAACACCGGGGAGCTGTTTTTT	CASSWGLAGGSNTGELFF
.	TRBV6-1	many	TRBJ2-3	TGTGCCAGCAGTGAAGTAACTAGCAGCACAGATACGCAGTATTTT	CASSEVTSSTDTQYF
TRBD2	TRBV28	.	TRBJ2-7	TGTGCCAGCACCCGAGCGGGAGACCTCTACGAGCAGTACTTC	CASTRAGDLYEQYF
TRBD2	TRBV5-6	.	TRBJ2-2	TGTGCCAGCAGGTACCGGGGTAGCGGGGCTAACACCGGGGAGCTGTTTTTT	CASRYRGSGANTGELFF
TRBD2	TRBV12-3/TRBV12-4	many	TRBJ2-7	TGTGCCAGCAGTCCCCGAGCGGGGGGGAGGTACTTC	CASSPRAGGRYF
TRBD2	TRBV3-1	few	TRBJ2-7	TGTGCCAGCGAGCTAGCGGGGGTTGGCGAGCAGTACTTC	CASELAGVGEQYF
.	TRBV6-1	few	TRBJ2-3	TGTGCCAGCAGTGAAGGGAGGCTGACCCATAGCACAGATACGCAGTATTTT	CASSEGRLTHSTDTQYF
.	TRBV4-1	few	TRBJ1-1	TGCGCCAGCAGCCAACCCCAGGGGCGCGTCCTTGAAGCTTTCTTT	CASSQPQGRVLEAFF
TRBD2	TRBV5-1	many	TRBJ2-7	TGCGCCAGCAGCGGCCCGGGGGGGGCGGGATCCTACGAGCAGTACTTC	CASSGPGGAGSYEQYF
.	TRBV15	.	TRBJ1-5	TGTGCCACCAGCAGGTCAGCAAGCAATCAGCCCCAGCATTTT	CATSRSASNQPQHF